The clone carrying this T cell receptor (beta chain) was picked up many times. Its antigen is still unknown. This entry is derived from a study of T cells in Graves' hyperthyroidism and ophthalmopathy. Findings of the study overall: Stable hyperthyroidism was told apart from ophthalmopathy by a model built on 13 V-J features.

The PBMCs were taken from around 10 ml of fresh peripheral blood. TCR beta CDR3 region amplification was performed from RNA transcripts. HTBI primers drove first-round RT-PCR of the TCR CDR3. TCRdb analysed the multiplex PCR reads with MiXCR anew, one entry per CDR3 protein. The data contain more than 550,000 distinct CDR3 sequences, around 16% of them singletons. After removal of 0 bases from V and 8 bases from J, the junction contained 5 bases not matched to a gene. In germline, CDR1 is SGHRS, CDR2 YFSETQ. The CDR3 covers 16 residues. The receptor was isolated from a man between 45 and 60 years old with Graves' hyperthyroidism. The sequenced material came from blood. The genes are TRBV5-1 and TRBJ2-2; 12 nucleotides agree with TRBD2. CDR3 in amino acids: CASSLVTSGSTGELFF. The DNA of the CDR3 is TGCGCCAGCAGCTTGGTGACTAGCGGGAGTACTGGGGAGCTGTTTTTT.